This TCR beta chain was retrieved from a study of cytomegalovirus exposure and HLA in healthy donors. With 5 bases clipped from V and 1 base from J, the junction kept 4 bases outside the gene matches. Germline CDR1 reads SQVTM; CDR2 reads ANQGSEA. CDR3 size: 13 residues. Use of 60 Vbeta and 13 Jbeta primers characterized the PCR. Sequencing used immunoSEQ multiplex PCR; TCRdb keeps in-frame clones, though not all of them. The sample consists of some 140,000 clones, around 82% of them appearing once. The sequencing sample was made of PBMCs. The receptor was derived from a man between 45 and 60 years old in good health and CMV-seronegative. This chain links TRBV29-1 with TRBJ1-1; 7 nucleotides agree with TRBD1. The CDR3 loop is CSVFGQENTEAFF. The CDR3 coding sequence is TGCAGCGTTTTCGGACAGGAGAACACTGAAGCTTTCTTT.